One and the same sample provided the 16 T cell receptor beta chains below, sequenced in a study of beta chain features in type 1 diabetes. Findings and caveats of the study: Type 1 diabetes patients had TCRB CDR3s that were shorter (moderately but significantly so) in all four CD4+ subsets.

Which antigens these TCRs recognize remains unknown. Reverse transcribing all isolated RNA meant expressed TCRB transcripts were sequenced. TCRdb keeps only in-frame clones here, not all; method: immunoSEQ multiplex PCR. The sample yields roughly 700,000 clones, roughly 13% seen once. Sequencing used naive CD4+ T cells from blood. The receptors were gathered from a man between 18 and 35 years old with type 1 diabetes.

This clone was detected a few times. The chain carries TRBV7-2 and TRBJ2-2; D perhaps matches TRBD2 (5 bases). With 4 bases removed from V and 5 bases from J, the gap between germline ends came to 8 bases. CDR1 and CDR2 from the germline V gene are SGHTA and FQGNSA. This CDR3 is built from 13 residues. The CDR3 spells CASSSRETGELFF. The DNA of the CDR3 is TGTGCCAGCAGCTCTAGGGAGACCGGGGAGCTGTTTTTT.

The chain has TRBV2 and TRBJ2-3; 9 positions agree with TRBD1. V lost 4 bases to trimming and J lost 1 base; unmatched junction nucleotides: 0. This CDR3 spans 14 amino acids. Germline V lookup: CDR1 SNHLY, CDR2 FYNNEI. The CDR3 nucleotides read TGTGCCAGCAGTGGGGACAGGGGCACAGATACGCAGTATTTT. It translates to CASSGDRGTDTQYF.

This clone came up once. The CDR3 protein is CASSFTWTNYNEQFF. CDR3 nucleotide sequence: TGTGCCAGCAGCTTTACCTGGACAAATTACAATGAGCAGTTCTTC. The J gene is TRBJ2-1, the V gene TRBV7-7; D possibly corresponds to TRBD1 (5 bases). The CDR3 is 15 residues long. Looked up from germline, CDR1 is SSHAT and CDR2 is FNYEAQ (reference sequence). V was clipped by 3 bases and J by 4 bases, with 13 bases between them. Combining the CDR3 with reference TRBV7-7 and TRBJ2-1 gives the whole variable domain GAGVSQSPRYKVTKRGQDVTLRCDPISSHATLYWYQQALGQGPEFLTYFNYEAQPDKSGLPSDRFSAERPEGSISTLTIQRTEQRDSAMYRCASSFTWTNYNEQFFGPGTRLTVL.

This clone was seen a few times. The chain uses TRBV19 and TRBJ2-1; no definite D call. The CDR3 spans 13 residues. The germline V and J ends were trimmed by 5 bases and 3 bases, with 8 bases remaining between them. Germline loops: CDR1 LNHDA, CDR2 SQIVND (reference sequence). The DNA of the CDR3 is TGTGCCAGTAGTTCTCCAGGCTACAATGAGCAGTTCTTC. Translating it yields CASSSPGYNEQFF.

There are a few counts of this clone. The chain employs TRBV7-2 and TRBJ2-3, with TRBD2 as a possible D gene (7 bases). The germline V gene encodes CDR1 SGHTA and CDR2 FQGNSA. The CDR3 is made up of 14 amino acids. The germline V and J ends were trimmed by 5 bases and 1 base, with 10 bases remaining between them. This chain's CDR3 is CASSRGAGTDTQYF. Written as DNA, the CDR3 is TGTGCCAGCAGCCGGGGGGCGGGCACAGATACGCAGTATTTT.

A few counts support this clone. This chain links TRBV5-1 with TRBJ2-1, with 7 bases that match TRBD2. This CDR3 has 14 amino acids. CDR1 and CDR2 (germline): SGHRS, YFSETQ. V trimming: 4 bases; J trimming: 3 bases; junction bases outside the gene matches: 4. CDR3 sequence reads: CASSPGGLYNEQFF. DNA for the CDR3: TGCGCCAGCAGCCCGGGGGGACTCTACAATGAGCAGTTCTTC.

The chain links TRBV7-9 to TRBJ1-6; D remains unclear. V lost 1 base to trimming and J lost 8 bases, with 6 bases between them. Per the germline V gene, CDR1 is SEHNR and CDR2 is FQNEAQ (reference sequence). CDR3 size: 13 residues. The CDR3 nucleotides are TGTGCCAGCAGCTTAGGGGTCGATTCACCCCTCCACTTT. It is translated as CASSLGVDSPLHF. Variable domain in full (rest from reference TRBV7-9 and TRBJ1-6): DTGVSQNPRHKITKRGQNVTFRCDPISEHNRLYWYRQTLGQGPEFLTYFQNEAQLEKSRLLSDRFSAERPKGSFSTLEIQRTEQGDSAMYLCASSLGVDSPLHFGNGTRLTVT.

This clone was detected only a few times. The CDR3 loop is CASSLESGIAFF. As DNA, the CDR3 is TGTGCCAGCAGCTTAGAATCAGGGATCGCTTTCTTT. The V call is TRBV7-9, the J call TRBJ1-1; possible D gene TRBD1, 5 bases. V lost 1 base to trimming and J lost 11 bases, with 11 bases between them. The CDR3 sequence is 12 residues long. Germline V gene sequence: CDR1 SEHNR, CDR2 FQNEAQ (reference sequence).

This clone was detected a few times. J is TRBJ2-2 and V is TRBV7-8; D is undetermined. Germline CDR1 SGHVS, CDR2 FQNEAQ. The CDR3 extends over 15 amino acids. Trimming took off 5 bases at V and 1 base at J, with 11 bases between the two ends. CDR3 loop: CASSPRNGNTGELFF. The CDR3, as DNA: TGTGCCAGCAGCCCACGCAACGGGAACACCGGGGAGCTGTTTTTT.

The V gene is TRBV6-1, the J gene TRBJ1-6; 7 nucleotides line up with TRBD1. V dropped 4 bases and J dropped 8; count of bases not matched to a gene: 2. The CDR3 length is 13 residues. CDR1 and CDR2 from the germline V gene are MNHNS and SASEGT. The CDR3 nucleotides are TGTGCCAGCAGTGTCACAGGGGATTCACCCCTCCACTTT. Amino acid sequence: CASSVTGDSPLHF.

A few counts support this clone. This chain's CDR3 is CAWSDMGLNEKLFF. The CDR3, as DNA: TGTGCCTGGAGTGATATGGGGCTTAATGAAAAACTGTTTTTT. This chain joins TRBV30 and TRBJ1-4, with D perhaps TRBD1 (5 bases). V shed 1 base and J shed 4 bases, with 10 bases lying between them. In germline, CDR1 is GTSNPN, CDR2 SVGIG (reference sequence). The CDR3 is 14 amino acids.

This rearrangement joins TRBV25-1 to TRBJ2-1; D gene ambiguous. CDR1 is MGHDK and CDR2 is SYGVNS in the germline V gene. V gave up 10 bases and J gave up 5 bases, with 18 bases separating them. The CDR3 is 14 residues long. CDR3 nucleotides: TGTGCCACTTCCGGGCTTCTAAACCACAATGAGCAGTTCTTC. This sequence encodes CATSGLLNHNEQFF.

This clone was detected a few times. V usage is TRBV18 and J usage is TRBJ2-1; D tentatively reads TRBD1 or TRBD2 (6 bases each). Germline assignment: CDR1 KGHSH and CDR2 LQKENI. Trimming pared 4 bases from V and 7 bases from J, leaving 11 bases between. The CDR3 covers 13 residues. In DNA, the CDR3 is TGTGCCAGCTCACGCCAGGGGAGGAATGAGCAGTTCTTC. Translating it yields CASSRQGRNEQFF.

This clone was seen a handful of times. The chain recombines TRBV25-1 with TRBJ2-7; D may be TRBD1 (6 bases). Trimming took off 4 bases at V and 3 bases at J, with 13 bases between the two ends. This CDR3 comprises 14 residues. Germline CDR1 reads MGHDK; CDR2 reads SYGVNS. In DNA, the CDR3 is TGTGCCAGCAGTGGACAGGAGCACTTCTACGAGCAGTACTTC. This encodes CASSGQEHFYEQYF.

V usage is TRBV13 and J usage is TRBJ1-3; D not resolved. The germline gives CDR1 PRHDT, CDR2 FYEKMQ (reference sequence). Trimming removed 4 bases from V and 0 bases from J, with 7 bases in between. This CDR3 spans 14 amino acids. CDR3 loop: CASSSSSSGNTIYF. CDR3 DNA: TGTGCCAGCAGCTCCTCCAGCTCTGGAAACACCATATATTTT.

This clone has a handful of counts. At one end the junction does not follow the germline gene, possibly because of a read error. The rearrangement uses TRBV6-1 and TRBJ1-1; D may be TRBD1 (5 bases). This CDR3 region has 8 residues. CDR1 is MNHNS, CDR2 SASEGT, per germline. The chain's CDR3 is CASREGTF. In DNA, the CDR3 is TGTGCCAGCAGGGAAGGGACCTTT.